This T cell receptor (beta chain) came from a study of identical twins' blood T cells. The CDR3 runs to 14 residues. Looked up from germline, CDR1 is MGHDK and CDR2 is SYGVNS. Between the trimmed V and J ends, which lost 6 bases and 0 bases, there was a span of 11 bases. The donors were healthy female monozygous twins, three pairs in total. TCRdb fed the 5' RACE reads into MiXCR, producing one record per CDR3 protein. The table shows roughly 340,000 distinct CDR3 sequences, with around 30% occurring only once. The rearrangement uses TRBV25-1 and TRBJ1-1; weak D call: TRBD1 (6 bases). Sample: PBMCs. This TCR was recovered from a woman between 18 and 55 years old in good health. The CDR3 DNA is TGTGCCAGCAGCTCAGGGGAAATGAACACTGAAGCTTTCTTT. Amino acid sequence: CASSSGEMNTEAFF.